The sequence of this TCR beta chain was determined in a study of post-analysis software for immune sequencing data. The wider study: There were relapsing-remitting, secondary progressive and progressive-relapsing multiple sclerosis among the disease courses included. Overall study results and limits: Strong co-clustering by F measure linked samples that shared a preparation batch. Elevated frequency relative to controls characterized roughly five TRBV segments in patients, TRBV5-6, TRBV5-1 and TRBV20-1 among them.

V lost 6 bases, J lost 8 bases, and 14 bases lay in between. The CDR3 runs 13 residues. Germline-derived CDR1 and CDR2 are MNHNY and SVGAGI (reference sequence). cDNA libraries of TCR beta carried unique molecular identifiers. TCRdb ran MiXCR on the PCR reads and lists one entry per CDR3 protein. Among 750,000 to 950,000 distinct CDR3 sequences listed, roughly 50% were seen once. This clonotype was observed a handful of times. The antigen remains undetermined. The sample taken for sequencing was blood. This receptor was obtained from a girl aged 5-17 years with multiple sclerosis. The J gene is TRBJ2-1, the V gene TRBV6-6; D tentatively fits TRBD1 or TRBD2 (5 bases each). This chain's CDR3 is CASSSGPRDEQFF. The CDR3 DNA follows: TGTGCCAGCAGCTCGGGACCCCGGGATGAGCAGTTCTTC.